This T cell receptor beta chain was identified during a study of blood T cell repertoires in COVID-19. Study-level background: Acute and convalescent COVID-19 specimens originated in the United States, Italy and Spain.

In the original workflow: Estimation of nucleated cell counts relied on the amplification of reference gene primers. Libraries were prepared by immunoSEQ multiplex PCR; TCRdb keeps only in-frame clonotypes and omits some of them. V and J calls and clone size follow that table, whereas D and trimming were derived from the DNA. The table records 110,000 or so clones, around 80% of them present only once. J was trimmed by 3 bases and V by 2 bases; bases with no gene match: 3. Per germline, CDR1 SGHDT and CDR2 YYEEEE. CDR3 length: 15 residues. This chain connects TRBV5-6 to TRBJ1-5; 9 bases are shared with TRBD1. The sequenced sample consisted of peripheral blood. The clonotype was recovered from a man in his 70s with acute or convalescent COVID-19. The CDR3 is CASSLGQGNNQPQHF. The CDR3, as DNA: TGTGCCAGCAGCTTAGGACAGGGGAACAATCAGCCCCAGCATTTT.